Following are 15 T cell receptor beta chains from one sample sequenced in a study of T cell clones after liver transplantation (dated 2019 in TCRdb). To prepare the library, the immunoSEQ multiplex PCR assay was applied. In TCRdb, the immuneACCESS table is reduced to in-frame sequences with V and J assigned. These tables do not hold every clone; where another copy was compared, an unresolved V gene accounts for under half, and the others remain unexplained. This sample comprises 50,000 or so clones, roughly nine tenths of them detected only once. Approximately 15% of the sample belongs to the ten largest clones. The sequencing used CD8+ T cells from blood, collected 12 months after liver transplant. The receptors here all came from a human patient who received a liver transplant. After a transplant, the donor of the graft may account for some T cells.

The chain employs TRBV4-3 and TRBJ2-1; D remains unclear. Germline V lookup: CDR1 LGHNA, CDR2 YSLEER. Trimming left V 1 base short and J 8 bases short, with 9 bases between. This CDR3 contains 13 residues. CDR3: CASSQGSKDEQFF. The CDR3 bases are TGCGCCAGCAGCCAAGGGAGTAAGGATGAGCAGTTCTTC.

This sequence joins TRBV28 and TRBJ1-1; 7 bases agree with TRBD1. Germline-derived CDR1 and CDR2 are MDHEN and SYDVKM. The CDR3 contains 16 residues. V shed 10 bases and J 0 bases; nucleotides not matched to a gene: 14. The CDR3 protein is CATSGQRGRLNTEAFF. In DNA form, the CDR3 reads TGTGCCACCTCGGGACAGCGAGGACGATTGAACACTGAAGCTTTCTTT.

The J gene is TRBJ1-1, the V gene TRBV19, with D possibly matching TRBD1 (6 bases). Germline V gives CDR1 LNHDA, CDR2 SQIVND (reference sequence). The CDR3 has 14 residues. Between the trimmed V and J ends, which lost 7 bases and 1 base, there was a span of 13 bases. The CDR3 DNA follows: TGTGCCAGTACCCCGGGGACATCGAACACTGAAGCTTTCTTT. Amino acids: CASTPGTSNTEAFF.

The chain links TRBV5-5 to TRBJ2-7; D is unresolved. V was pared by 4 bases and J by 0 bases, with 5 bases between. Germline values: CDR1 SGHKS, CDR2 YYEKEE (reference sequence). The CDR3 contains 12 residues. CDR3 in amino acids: CASSLSSYEQYF. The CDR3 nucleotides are TGTGCCAGCAGCCTCAGCTCCTACGAGCAGTACTTC.

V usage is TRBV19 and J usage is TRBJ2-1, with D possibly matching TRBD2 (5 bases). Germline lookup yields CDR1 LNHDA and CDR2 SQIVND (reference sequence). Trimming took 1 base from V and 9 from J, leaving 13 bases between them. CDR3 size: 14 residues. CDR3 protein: CASSIVGETGEQFF. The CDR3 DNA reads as TGTGCCAGTAGTATAGTTGGGGAGACCGGTGAGCAGTTCTTC.

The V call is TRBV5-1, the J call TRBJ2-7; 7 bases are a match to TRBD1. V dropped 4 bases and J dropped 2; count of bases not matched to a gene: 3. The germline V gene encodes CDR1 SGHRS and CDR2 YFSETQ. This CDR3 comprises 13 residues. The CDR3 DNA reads TGCGCCAGCAGCCCGGGGACAGCCTACGAGCAGTACTTC. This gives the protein CASSPGTAYEQYF.

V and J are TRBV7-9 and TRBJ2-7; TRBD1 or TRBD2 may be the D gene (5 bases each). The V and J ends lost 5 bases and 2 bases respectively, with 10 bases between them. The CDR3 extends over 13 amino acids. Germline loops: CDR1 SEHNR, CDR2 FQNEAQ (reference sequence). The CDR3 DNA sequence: TGTGCCAGCAGCCGGGACGCAGCCTACGAGCAGTACTTC. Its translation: CASSRDAAYEQYF. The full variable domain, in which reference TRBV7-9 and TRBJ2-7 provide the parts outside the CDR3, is DTGVSQNPRHKITKRGQNVTFRCDPISEHNRLYWYRQTLGQGPEFLTYFQNEAQLEKSRLLSDRFSAERPKGSFSTLEIQRTEQGDSAMYLCASSRDAAYEQYFGPGTRLTVT.

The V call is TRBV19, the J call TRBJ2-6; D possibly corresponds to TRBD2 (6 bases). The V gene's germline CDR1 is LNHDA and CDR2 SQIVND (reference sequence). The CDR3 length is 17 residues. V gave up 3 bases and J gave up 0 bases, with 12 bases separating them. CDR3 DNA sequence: TGTGCCAGTAGTATGAAGGGACTTATCTCTGGGGCCAACGTCCTGACTTTC. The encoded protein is CASSMKGLISGANVLTF.

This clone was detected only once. The CDR3 DNA follows: TGCGCCAGCAGCGAATACAGGGCAGGCTACGAGCAGTACTTC. It codes for CASSEYRAGYEQYF. The chain recombines TRBV5-1 with TRBJ2-7; D is perhaps TRBD1 (6 bases). Trimming took 4 bases from V and 3 from J, leaving 14 bases between them. The germline V gene has CDR1 SGHRS and CDR2 YFSETQ. This CDR3 is built from 14 residues.

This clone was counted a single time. This chain's CDR3 is CASRASGLYNEQFF. The CDR3 DNA reads as TGTGCCAGCAGGGCCTCGGGACTCTACAATGAGCAGTTCTTC. The genes are TRBV28 and TRBJ2-1; D is perhaps TRBD2 (6 bases). There are 14 residues in the CDR3. Germline V gene lookup returns CDR1 MDHEN and CDR2 SYDVKM. Trimming left V 6 bases short and J 3 bases short, with 12 bases between.

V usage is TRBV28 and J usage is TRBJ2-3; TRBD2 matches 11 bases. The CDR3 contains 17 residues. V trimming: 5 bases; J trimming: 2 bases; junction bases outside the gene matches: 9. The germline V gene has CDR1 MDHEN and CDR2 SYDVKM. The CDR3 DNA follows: TGTGCCAGCAGTCTGAGGACTAGCGGGCAGCACACAGATACGCAGTATTTT. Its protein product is CASSLRTSGQHTDTQYF.

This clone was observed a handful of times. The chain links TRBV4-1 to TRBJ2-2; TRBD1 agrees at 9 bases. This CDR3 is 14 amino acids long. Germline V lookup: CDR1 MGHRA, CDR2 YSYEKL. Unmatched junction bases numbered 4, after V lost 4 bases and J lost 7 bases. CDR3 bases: TGCGCCAGCAGCCCGGGACAGGGTAACGGGGAGCTGTTTTTT. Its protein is CASSPGQGNGELFF.

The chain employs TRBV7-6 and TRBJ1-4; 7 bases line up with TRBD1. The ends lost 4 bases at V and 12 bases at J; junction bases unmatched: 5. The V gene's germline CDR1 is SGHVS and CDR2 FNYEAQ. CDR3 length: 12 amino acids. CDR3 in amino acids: CASSSITGELFF. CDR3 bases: TGTGCCAGCAGCTCGATCACAGGGGAACTGTTTTTT.

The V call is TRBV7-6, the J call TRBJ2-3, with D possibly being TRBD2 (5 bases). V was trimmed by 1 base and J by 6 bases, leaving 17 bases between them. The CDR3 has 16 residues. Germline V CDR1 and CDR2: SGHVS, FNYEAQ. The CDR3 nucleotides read TGTGCCAGCAGCTTAGAGTTAGGAGGATCGACGGATACGCAGTATTTT. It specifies CASSLELGGSTDTQYF. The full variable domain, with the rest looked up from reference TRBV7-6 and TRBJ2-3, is GAGVSQSPRYKVTKRGQDVALRCDPISGHVSLYWYRQALGQGPEFLTYFNYEAQQDKSGLPNDRFSAERPEGSISTLTIQRTEQRDSAMYRCASSLELGGSTDTQYFGPGTRLTVL.

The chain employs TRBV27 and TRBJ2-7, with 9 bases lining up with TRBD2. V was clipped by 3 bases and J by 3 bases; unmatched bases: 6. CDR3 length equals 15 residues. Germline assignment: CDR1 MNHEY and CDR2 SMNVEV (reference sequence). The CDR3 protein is CASSLAGGPGYEQYF. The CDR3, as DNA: TGTGCCAGCAGTTTGGCGGGAGGGCCGGGCTACGAGCAGTACTTC.